Listed here are 17 T cell receptor beta chains from one sample, sequenced in a study of T cells after yellow fever vaccination. TCRdb fed the 5' RACE reads into MiXCR, producing one record per CDR3 protein. The repertoire holds over 45,000 distinct CDR3 sequences, with around 6.5% as singletons. The starting material was CD8+ T cells sorted from PBMCs, obtained on the day of the first yellow fever vaccination. All receptors derive from a man between 18 and 35 years old who received the YFV17D yellow fever vaccine.

The gene calls are TRBV29-1 and TRBJ2-1, with D hard to call. Trimming pared 7 bases from V and 5 bases from J, leaving 21 bases between. The CDR3 is 15 residues long. Germline CDR1 is SQVTM and CDR2 is ANQGSEA. The CDR3 region is CSAYQENRANNEQFF. The CDR3, as DNA: TGCAGCGCTTACCAAGAGAACCGGGCCAACAATGAGCAGTTCTTC.

There are a few counts of this clonotype. CDR3 region: CASSQEVGFERGYEQYV. As DNA, the CDR3 is TGCGCCAGCAGCCAAGAGGTCGGGTTCGAGCGGGGGTACGAGCAGTACGTC. The V call is TRBV4-1, the J call TRBJ2-7; 8 bases map to TRBD2. Per the germline V gene, CDR1 is MGHRA and CDR2 is YSYEKL. This CDR3 comprises 17 residues. V lost 0 bases, J lost 4 bases, and 11 bases stayed unmatched.

The CDR3 spells CASSPIGGRGEQYF. For the CDR3, the DNA is TGTGCCAGCAGCCCAATAGGGGGTAGGGGCGAGCAGTACTTC. The V and J genes are TRBV9 and TRBJ2-7; a possible D gene is TRBD1 (6 bases). This CDR3 comprises 14 residues. V shed 4 bases and J shed 6 bases, with 17 bases lying between them. CDR1 and CDR2 from the germline V gene are SGDLS and YYNGEE.

This clonotype has at least ten counts. This rearrangement joins TRBV13 to TRBJ2-7, with D unresolved. Germline CDR1 reads PRHDT; CDR2 reads FYEKMQ (reference sequence). This CDR3 is 12 amino acids long. Trimming cost V 1 base and J 5 bases, with 6 bases left between them. CDR3 region: CASSLVGNEQYF. The CDR3 DNA reads TGTGCCAGCAGCTTAGTTGGGAACGAGCAGTACTTC.

J is TRBJ2-5 and V is TRBV6-5; D uncertain. This CDR3 is built from 15 residues. CDR1 and CDR2 (germline): MNHEY, SVGAGI. V was shortened by 0 bases and J by 0 bases, with 8 bases between the two germline ends. As DNA, the CDR3 is TGTGCCAGCAGTTACTCGAGGACGGACCAAGAGACCCAGTACTTC. It codes for CASSYSRTDQETQYF.

This clonotype was found many times. The chain couples TRBV7-2 to TRBJ2-3, with D perhaps matching TRBD2 (6 bases). Trimming stripped 5 bases from V and 0 bases from J, with 9 bases between. The CDR3 has 14 residues. Germline V lookup: CDR1 SGHTA, CDR2 FQGNSA. The CDR3 DNA sequence: TGTGCCAGCAGCCCGGGACTCAGCACAGATACGCAGTATTTT. This gives the protein CASSPGLSTDTQYF.

At least ten counts were recorded for this clonotype. The chain couples TRBV9 to TRBJ2-1, with D possibly matching TRBD2 (5 bases). Per the germline V gene, CDR1 is SGDLS and CDR2 is YYNGEE. V lost 4 bases and J lost 0, with 14 bases in between. This CDR3 spans 16 amino acids. CDR3 in DNA: TGTGCCAGCAGCCCAAGGACTGGGAGCTCCTACAATGAGCAGTTCTTC. Protein sequence: CASSPRTGSSYNEQFF.

This clonotype was seen only a few times. This chain links TRBV3-1 with TRBJ2-5; D not resolved. V lost 1 base and J 0 bases, leaving 15 bases between the germline ends. CDR1 is LGHDT, CDR2 YNNKEL, per germline (reference sequence). This CDR3 contains 17 residues. The CDR3 sequence: CASSQVFGDTYQETQYF. The CDR3 nucleotides read TGTGCCAGCAGCCAAGTGTTTGGGGATACGTACCAAGAGACCCAGTACTTC.

The sample holds many counts of this clonotype. This chain connects TRBV4-1 to TRBJ2-5; perhaps TRBD2 as D (6 bases). The CDR3 spans 18 residues. Trimming left V 0 bases short and J 2 bases short, with 19 bases between. Per germline, CDR1 MGHRA and CDR2 YSYEKL. The CDR3 region has the DNA TGCGCCAGCAGCCAAGACCCTTTCCAGGGCGGGGCACAAGAGACCCAGTACTTC. The encoded protein is CASSQDPFQGGAQETQYF.

This clonotype was recorded at least ten times. This chain links TRBV12-3 or TRBV12-4 with TRBJ2-7; 12 positions agree with TRBD2. CDR3 length: 15 residues. V trimming: 3 bases; J trimming: 4 bases; junction bases outside the gene matches: 4. CDR3: CASSFRLAGVYEQYF. The DNA of the CDR3 is TGTGCCAGCAGTTTTCGACTAGCGGGGGTTTACGAGCAGTACTTC.

This clonotype has a handful of counts. V and J are TRBV7-6 and TRBJ2-1, with D uncertain. The CDR3 has 12 amino acids. The ends were cut back, 1 base at V and 7 bases at J, with 5 bases in the middle. CDR1 is SGHVS and CDR2 is FNYEAQ in the germline V gene. The CDR3 spells CASSLEWNEQFF. CDR3 DNA: TGTGCCAGCAGCTTAGAATGGAATGAGCAGTTCTTC.

Comment on this clonotype: Just one base apart from a much larger clone, this may be a read error. The rearrangement uses TRBV30 and TRBJ2-7; a possible D gene is TRBD1 (6 bases). CDR3 length equals 11 residues. Germline-derived CDR1 and CDR2 are GTSNPN and SVGIG (reference sequence). V lost 4 bases and J 3 bases, leaving 7 bases between the germline ends. The CDR3 bases are TGTGCCTGGACAGGGGACTACGAGCAGTACTTC. It codes for CAWTGDYEQYF.

This clonotype has a count of ten or more. The chain couples TRBV4-1 to TRBJ2-7; perhaps TRBD2 as D (6 bases). CDR3 length equals 15 residues. The germline V gene has CDR1 MGHRA and CDR2 YSYEKL. Trimming removed 5 bases from V and 2 bases from J, with 16 bases in between. The CDR3 here is CASSWLEEGPYEQYF. The DNA for the CDR3 is TGCGCCAGCAGCTGGCTCGAGGAGGGGCCCTACGAGCAGTACTTC.

In this sample, this clonotype turned up many times. The chain carries TRBV5-1 and TRBJ2-1; tentatively, D is TRBD1 (8 bases). V was pared by 4 bases and J by 6 bases, with 17 bases between. This CDR3 comprises 15 residues. Looked up from germline, CDR1 is SGHRS and CDR2 is YFSETQ. The CDR3 sequence: CASSTDREGSNEQFF. The CDR3 DNA reads TGCGCCAGCAGCACGGACAGGGAGGGGTCCAATGAGCAGTTCTTC.

As regards this clonotype: A much bigger clone sits one base away, suggesting this may be a read error. The gene calls are TRBV7-9 and TRBJ2-7, with TRBD1 matching over 7 bases. The CDR3 runs 14 residues. CDR1 SEHNR and CDR2 FQNEAQ come from the germline V gene (reference sequence). V shed 5 bases, J shed 10 bases, and the junction held 14 bases outside the gene matches. In nucleotides, the CDR3 is TGTGCCAGCAGCCCCGGGACAGAGCTCGTTAACCAGTACTTC. Amino acid sequence: CASSPGTELVNQYF.

This clonotype has just a few counts. The chain combines TRBV7-2 with TRBJ2-1; TRBD2 agrees at 9 bases. The CDR3 loop spans 15 amino acids. With V trimmed by 5 bases and J by 5 bases, 7 bases remained unmatched. Germline V gene lookup returns CDR1 SGHTA and CDR2 FQGNSA. The CDR3 DNA reads as TGTGCCAGCAGCGGAGCGGGGGGCCTGAACAATGAGCAGTTCTTC. This translates into CASSGAGGLNNEQFF.

This clonotype was counted only a few times. The chain is built from TRBV13 and TRBJ1-5; tentative D call: TRBD1 (5 bases). The CDR3 contains 13 residues. V was trimmed by 5 bases and J by 7 bases, leaving 12 bases between them. Germline V gene lookup returns CDR1 PRHDT and CDR2 FYEKMQ (reference sequence). The CDR3 sequence: CASSPLGAQPQHF. CDR3 DNA: TGTGCCAGCAGCCCACTCGGGGCACAGCCCCAGCATTTT.